The sequence of this TCR beta chain was determined in a study of cytomegalovirus exposure and HLA in healthy donors. About the study: The approximately 700 first-cohort repertoires shared a platform with the 130 or so validation repertoires, as reported in a later analysis. Study-level results: Whilst most TCR sequences proved rare, a subset of public TCRs occurred across many donors.

Concerning this clone: Its antigen is not known.

The donors were members of the validation cohort comprising over 90 subjects, separate from the roughly 680-subject first cohort. The method was immunoSEQ multiplex PCR; TCRdb's version includes in-frame clones alone and lacks a portion of them. Of fewer than 150,000 clones listed, around 85% were seen once; the top ten hold nearly 4.5%. The CDR3 totals 11 residues. Germline CDR1 and CDR2: MNHEY and SMNVEV (reference sequence). The V gene lost 7 bases and the J gene lost 5 bases, with 8 bases spanning the gap. Material for sequencing was PBMCs. The clonotype originates from a man aged 18 to 30 in good health and CMV-seropositive. This chain joins TRBV27 and TRBJ2-5, with a possible D match to TRBD1 (5 bases). CDR3 amino acids: CASTRGETQYF. CDR3 nucleotide sequence: TGTGCCAGCACTAGGGGTGAGACCCAGTACTTC.